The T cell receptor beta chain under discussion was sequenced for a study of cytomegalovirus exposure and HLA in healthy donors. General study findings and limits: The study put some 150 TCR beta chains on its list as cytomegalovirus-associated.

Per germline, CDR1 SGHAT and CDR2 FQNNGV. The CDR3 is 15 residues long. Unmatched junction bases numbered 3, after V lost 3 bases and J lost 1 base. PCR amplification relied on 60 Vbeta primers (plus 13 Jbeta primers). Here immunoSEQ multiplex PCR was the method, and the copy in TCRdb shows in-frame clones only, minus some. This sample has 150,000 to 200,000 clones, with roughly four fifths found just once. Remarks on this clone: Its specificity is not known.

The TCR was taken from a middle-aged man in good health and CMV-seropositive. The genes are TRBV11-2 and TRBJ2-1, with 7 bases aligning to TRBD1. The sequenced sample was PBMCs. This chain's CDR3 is CASSLTGKSYNEQFF. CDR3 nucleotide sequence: TGTGCCAGCAGCTTGACAGGGAAGTCCTACAATGAGCAGTTCTTC.